This TCR beta chain was captured by sequencing in a study of shared clonotypes between healthy human individuals. In the authors' methods: ImmunoSEQ gave junction-only sequences without quality scores, so filtering differed. Assay used: immunoSEQ multiplex PCR; TCRdb lists only in-frame clones, some missing. V and J calls and clone size are as listed in that table; D and trimming were resolved from the DNA. The sample records hundreds of thousands of clones, about 91% being singletons. Study-wide points: Compared with memory subsets, naive subsets generally had larger estimated richness.

Turning to this clone: The antigen is undetermined.

The naive CD8 population came from CD45RO-negative cells selected for CCR7, without terminally differentiated effector memory CD45RA+ cells. Caucasian adults residing in Nashville, Tennessee made up all the donors. Sequenced sample: naive CD8+ T cells sorted from blood. This clonotype was obtained from a man under 40 in good health.

CDR3 bases: TGTGCCAGCACAGACAGCTCCTACGAGCAGTACTTC. Its translation: CASTDSSYEQYF. The V call is TRBV28, the J call TRBJ2-7; TRBD1 might be the D (5 bases). Trimming took off 7 bases at V and 0 bases at J, with 7 bases between the two ends. The CDR3 contains 12 residues. Looked up from germline, CDR1 is MDHEN and CDR2 is SYDVKM.